This entry lists 9 T cell receptor beta chains sequenced from one sample in a study of beta chain features in type 1 diabetes. The authors reverse transcribed all of the isolated RNA, so sequencing captured expressed TCRB transcripts. Profiling relied on immunoSEQ multiplex PCR, and the TCRdb table lists in-frame clones only, not all of them. The sample shows under 900,000 clones, 15% to 20% of them seen only once. Sample: naive CD4+ T cells from blood. Receptors originate from a woman younger than 30 in good health.

This clone was picked up a small number of times. The chain couples TRBV5-4 to TRBJ1-2; D is undetermined. Germline CDR1 reads SGHNT; CDR2 reads YYREEE (reference sequence). V was trimmed by 0 bases and J by 8 bases, leaving 11 bases between them. This CDR3 spans 13 amino acids. The CDR3 is CASSLDSPRGYTF. As DNA, the CDR3 is TGTGCCAGCAGCTTGGACAGCCCTCGAGGCTACACCTTC. Drawing the rest from reference TRBV5-4 and TRBJ1-2, the complete variable domain is ETGVTQSPTHLIKTRGQQVTLRCSSQSGHNTVSWYQQALGQGPQFIFQYYREEENGRGNFPPRFSGLQFPNYSSELNVNALELDDSALYLCASSLDSPRGYTFGSGTRLTVV.

This clone was detected a few times. This chain joins TRBV25-1 and TRBJ1-2; 9 bases agree with TRBD1. This CDR3 contains 13 residues. Germline V gene lookup returns CDR1 MGHDK and CDR2 SYGVNS. The V gene end was trimmed by 1 base and the J gene end by 8 bases; junction bases not matched to a gene: 2. The CDR3 nucleotides are TGTGCCAGCAGTGAATCGGACAGGGGCGGCTACACCTTC. It yields the protein CASSESDRGGYTF.

The chain combines TRBV27 with TRBJ1-1, with unresolved D. The V gene's germline CDR1 is MNHEY and CDR2 SMNVEV (reference sequence). The CDR3 is 13 amino acids. Deletions cut 5 bases from V and 0 bases from J, with 7 bases between. DNA of the CDR3: TGTGCCAGCAGTCCCACCCTGAACACTGAAGCTTTCTTT. Translated, it gives CASSPTLNTEAFF.

In this sample, this clone turned up a few times. The CDR3 bases are TGTGCCAGCACCGGGGCGCTTCGCGGGACCCAGTACTTC. Encoded protein: CASTGALRGTQYF. J is TRBJ2-5 and V is TRBV2, with D perhaps TRBD1 or TRBD2 (5 bases each). V shed 7 bases and J shed 7 bases, with 16 bases lying between them. The CDR3 consists of 13 residues. Germline CDR1 is SNHLY and CDR2 is FYNNEI.

There are a few counts of this clone. The rearrangement links TRBV7-2 to TRBJ2-6, with a weak D call TRBD1 (7 bases). CDR1 is SGHTA and CDR2 is FQGNSA in the germline V gene. The V end lost 3 bases, the J end lost 1 base, and 10 bases lay between the germline ends. This CDR3 spans 16 amino acids. CDR3 DNA: TGTGCCAGCAGCTTCAGGGGGAGGTCTGGGGCCAACGTCCTGACTTTC. This gives the protein CASSFRGRSGANVLTF. Full variable domain (remainder filled in from reference TRBV7-2 and TRBJ2-6): GAGVSQSPSNKVTEKGKDVELRCDPISGHTALYWYRQSLGQGLEFLIYFQGNSAPDKSGLPSDRFSAERTGGSVSTLTIQRTQQEDSAVYLCASSFRGRSGANVLTFGAGSRLTVL.

The CDR3 DNA reads as TGCAGCGTTGATGACCAGCCGGAGCAAGAGACCCAGTACTTC. Encoded protein: CSVDDQPEQETQYF. The chain recombines TRBV29-1 with TRBJ2-5; D uncertain. V was clipped by 3 bases and J by 2 bases, with 13 bases between them. The CDR3 has 14 residues. CDR1 SQVTM and CDR2 ANQGSEA come from the germline V gene.

This clone was detected only a few times. The rearrangement uses TRBV6-6 and TRBJ2-7; TRBD1 is a possible D gene (6 bases). The CDR3 has 14 amino acids. V gave up 5 bases and J gave up 5 bases, with 16 bases separating them. Germline assignment: CDR1 MNHNY and CDR2 SVGAGI (reference sequence). CDR3 in amino acids: CASSTATGSHEQYF. The CDR3 region has the DNA TGTGCCAGCAGTACCGCGACAGGATCCCACGAGCAGTACTTC.

The V call is TRBV19, the J call TRBJ2-7, with D possibly TRBD1 on 5 matching bases. Germline values: CDR1 LNHDA, CDR2 SQIVND (reference sequence). This CDR3 has 15 amino acids. The V and J ends lost 5 bases and 1 base respectively, with 15 bases between them. CDR3 sequence (DNA): TGTGCCAGTAGTCCAGACAGCGTGCCTTCCTACGAGCAGTACTTC. It yields the protein CASSPDSVPSYEQYF.

DNA of the CDR3: TGTGCCAGCAGTTACGAGCTTCACGAGACCCAGTACTTC. Translation: CASSYELHETQYF. The V gene is TRBV6-6, the J gene TRBJ2-5; D unresolved. This CDR3 is built from 13 residues. CDR1 is MNHNY, CDR2 SVGAGI, per germline (reference sequence). V was clipped by 2 bases and J by 5 bases, with 9 bases between them.